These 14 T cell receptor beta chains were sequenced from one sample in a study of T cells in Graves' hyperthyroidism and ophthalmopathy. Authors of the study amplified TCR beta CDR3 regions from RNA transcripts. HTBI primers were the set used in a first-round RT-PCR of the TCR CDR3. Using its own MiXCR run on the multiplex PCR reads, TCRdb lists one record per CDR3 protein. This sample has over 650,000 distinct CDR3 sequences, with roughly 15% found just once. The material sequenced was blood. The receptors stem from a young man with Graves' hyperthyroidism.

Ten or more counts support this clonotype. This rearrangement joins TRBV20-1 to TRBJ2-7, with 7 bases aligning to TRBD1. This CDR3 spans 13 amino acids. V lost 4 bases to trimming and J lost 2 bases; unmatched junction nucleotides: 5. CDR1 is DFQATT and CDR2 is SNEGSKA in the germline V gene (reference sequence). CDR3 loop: CSANRGPAYEQYF. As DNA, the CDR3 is TGCAGTGCTAACAGGGGTCCCGCCTACGAGCAGTACTTC.

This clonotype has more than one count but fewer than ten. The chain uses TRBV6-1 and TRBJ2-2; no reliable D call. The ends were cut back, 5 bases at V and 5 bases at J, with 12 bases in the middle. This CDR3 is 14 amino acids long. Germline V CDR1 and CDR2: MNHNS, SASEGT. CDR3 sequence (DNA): TGTGCCAGCAGTAACCGATTGGGTACCGGGGAGCTGTTTTTT. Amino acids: CASSNRLGTGELFF.

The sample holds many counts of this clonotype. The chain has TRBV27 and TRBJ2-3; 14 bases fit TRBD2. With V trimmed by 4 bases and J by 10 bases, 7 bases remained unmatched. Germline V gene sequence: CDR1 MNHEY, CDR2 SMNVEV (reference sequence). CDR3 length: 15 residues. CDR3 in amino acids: CASSSGLAGVEAQYF. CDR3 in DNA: TGTGCCAGCAGTTCGGGACTAGCGGGAGTTGAGGCGCAGTATTTT.

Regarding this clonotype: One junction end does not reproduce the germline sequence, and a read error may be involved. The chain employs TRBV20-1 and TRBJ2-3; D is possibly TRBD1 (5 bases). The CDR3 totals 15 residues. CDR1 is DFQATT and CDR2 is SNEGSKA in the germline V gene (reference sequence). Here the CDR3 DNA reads TGCAGTGCAAACGAAAAAGGGGCACTTATAGATACGCAATATTTT. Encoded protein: CSANEKGALIDTQYF.

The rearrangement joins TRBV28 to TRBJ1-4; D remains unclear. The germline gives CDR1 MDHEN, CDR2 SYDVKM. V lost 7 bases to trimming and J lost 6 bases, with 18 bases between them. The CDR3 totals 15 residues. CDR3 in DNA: TGTGCCAGCAACACACCGCGGGCCGGAGATGAAAAACTGTTTTTT. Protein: CASNTPRAGDEKLFF.

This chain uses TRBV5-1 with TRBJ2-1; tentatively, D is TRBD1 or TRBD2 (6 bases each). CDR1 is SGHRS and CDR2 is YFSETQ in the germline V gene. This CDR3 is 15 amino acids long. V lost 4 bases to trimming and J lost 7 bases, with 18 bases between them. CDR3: CASSPVGGPGNEQFF. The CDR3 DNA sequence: TGCGCCAGCAGCCCAGTGGGGGGCCCAGGGAATGAGCAGTTCTTC. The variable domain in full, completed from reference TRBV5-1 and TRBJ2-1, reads KAGVTQTPRYLIKTRGQQVTLSCSPISGHRSVSWYQQTPGQGLQFLFEYFSETQRNKGNFPGRFSGRQFSNSRSEMNVSTLELGDSALYLCASSPVGGPGNEQFFGPGTRLTVL.

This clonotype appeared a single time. The CDR3 DNA is TGTGCCACCAGTTATGGGAGGGCCCAATACAATGAGCAGTTCTTC. It is translated as CATSYGRAQYNEQFF. The chain recombines TRBV24-1 with TRBJ2-1, with 7 bases lining up with TRBD2. There are 15 residues in the CDR3. The V gene end was trimmed by 6 bases and the J gene end by 4 bases; junction bases not matched to a gene: 8. In germline, CDR1 is KGHDR, CDR2 SFDVKD.

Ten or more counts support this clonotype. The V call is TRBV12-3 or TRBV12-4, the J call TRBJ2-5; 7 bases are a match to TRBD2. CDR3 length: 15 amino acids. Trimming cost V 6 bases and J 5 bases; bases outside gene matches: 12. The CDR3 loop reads CASSPGGGPAETQYF. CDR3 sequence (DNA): TGTGCCAGCAGCCCGGGGGGAGGGCCAGCGGAGACCCAGTACTTC.

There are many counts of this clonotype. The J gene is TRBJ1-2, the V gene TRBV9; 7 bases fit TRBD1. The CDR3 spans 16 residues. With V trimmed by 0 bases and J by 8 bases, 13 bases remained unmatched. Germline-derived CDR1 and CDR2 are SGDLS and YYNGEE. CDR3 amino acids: CASSVDYRGTARGYTF. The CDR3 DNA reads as TGTGCCAGCAGCGTAGACTACCGCGGGACAGCTCGAGGCTACACCTTC.

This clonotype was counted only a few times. The chain's CDR3 is CSVAAGWESYEQYF. The CDR3 bases are TGCAGCGTTGCGGCAGGGTGGGAATCCTACGAGCAGTACTTC. The chain links TRBV29-1 to TRBJ2-7; possible D gene TRBD1, 5 bases. Germline V gene data show CDR1 as SQVTM and CDR2 as ANQGSEA. The CDR3 sequence is 14 residues long. V was trimmed by 4 bases and J by 1 base, leaving 14 bases between them.

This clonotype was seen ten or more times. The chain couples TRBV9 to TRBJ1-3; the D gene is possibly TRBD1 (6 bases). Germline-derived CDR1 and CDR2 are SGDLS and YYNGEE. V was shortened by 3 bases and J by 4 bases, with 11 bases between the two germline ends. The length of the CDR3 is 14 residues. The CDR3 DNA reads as TGTGCCAGCAGCGCCCAGACAGGAGGAAACACCATATATTTT. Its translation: CASSAQTGGNTIYF.

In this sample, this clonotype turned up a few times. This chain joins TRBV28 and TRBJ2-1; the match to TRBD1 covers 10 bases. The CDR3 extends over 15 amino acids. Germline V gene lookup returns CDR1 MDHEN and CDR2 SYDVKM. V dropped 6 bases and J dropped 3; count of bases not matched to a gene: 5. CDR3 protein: CASSSGQGVYNEQFF. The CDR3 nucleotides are TGTGCCAGCAGCTCTGGACAGGGGGTCTACAATGAGCAGTTCTTC.

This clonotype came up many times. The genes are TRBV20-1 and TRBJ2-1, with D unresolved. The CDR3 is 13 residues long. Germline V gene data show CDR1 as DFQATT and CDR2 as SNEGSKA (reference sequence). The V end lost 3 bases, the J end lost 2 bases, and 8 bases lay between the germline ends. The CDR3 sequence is CSARRLAYNEQFF. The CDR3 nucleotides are TGCAGTGCTAGGCGCCTAGCCTACAATGAGCAGTTCTTC.

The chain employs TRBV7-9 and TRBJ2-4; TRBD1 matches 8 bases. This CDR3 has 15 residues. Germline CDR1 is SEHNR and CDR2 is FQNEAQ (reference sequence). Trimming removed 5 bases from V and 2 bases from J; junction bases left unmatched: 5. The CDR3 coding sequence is TGTGCCAGCAGCCCAGGGGGCAGGCCCAAAAACATTCAGTACTTC. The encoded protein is CASSPGGRPKNIQYF.